The clone carrying this TCR beta chain has at least ten counts. Its antigen is not known. TCRdb re-called the RACE reads through MiXCR, storing one row per CDR3 protein. Counted here are roughly 100,000 distinct CDR3 sequences, roughly 12% occurring once; the ten biggest clones make up over 1.5%. The V gene lost 5 bases and the J gene lost 7 bases, with 8 bases spanning the gap. The CDR3 consists of 12 residues. CDR1 and CDR2 (germline): MDHEN, SYDVKM. The data belong to a study of human T cells and chemical hapten exposure. Study in general: Across the whole study, which lasted about 5.5 months, patients were given diphenylcyclopropenone on the scalp once a week. Study-wide findings and caveats: Sensitizing with DPC caused no change in TCRs above 1 in 1000 frequency.

Time point meaning: pre-sensitization, week 0. Treatment defined: therapeutic diphenylcyclopropenone sensitization with weekly scalp DPC. Sequencing used whole blood, obtained in connection with sensitization to the hapten diphenylcyclopropenone (DPC). This sequence was found in a woman in her 50s with alopecia areata. Some clones in this sample may be carry-over from other donors' samples. The V call is TRBV28, the J call TRBJ2-2; D uncertain. Written as DNA, the CDR3 is TGTGCCAGCAGTCCAGCCGGCGGGGAGCTGTTTTTT. Translating gives CASSPAGGELFF.